The rows below give T cell receptor beta chains drawn from one sample of a study of shared clonotypes between healthy human individuals. TCRdb keeps only in-frame clones here, not all; method: immunoSEQ multiplex PCR. The sample lists about a million clones, around three quarters occurring once. Material for sequencing was memory CD4+ T cells sorted from blood. The receptors shown here come from a man between 18 and 35 years old in good health. The CDR3 runs from the conserved cysteine through the conserved F or W. A D gene is named only where the DNA matches it firmly. The size of a clone is reported for some rows only, either as once, few or many, or as a class for expanded clones.

>TRBJ1-5|TRBV6-6|NA|NA
TGTGCCAGCAGGCCAGGGAATAATCAGCCCCAGCATTTT
CASRPGNNQPQHF
>TRBJ1-5|TRBV5-1|NA|NA
TGCGCCAGCAGCTTGGAAGGGGGTGGCAATCAGCCCCAGCATTTT
CASSLEGGGNQPQHF
>TRBJ2-2|TRBV2|NA|NA
TGTGCCAGCAGTGGGACAGTAAACACCGGGGAGCTGTTTTTT
CASSGTVNTGELFF
>TRBJ2-5|TRBV30|NA|few
TGTGCCTGGAAGTTAAGCATTCAAGAGACCCAGTACTTC
CAWKLSIQETQYF
>TRBJ1-6|TRBV27|NA|few
TGTGCCAGCAGTCGCCCGGACGGGACACCCCTCCACTTT
CASSRPDGTPLHF
>TRBJ1-2|TRBV30|NA|NA
TGTGCCTGGAGTTTGGGGGGGCTCGGCTATGGCTACACCTTC
CAWSLGGLGYGYTF
>TRBJ2-7|TRBV19|TRBD1|once
TGTGCCAGTAGCCCGGGGGACAGGGACTACGAGCAGTACTTC
CASSPGDRDYEQYF
>TRBJ2-1|TRBV11-2|NA|NA
TGTGCCAGCAGCCGGGGGGCCGCGGACTACAATGAGCAGTTCTTC
CASSRGAADYNEQFF
>TRBJ1-5|TRBV6-6|TRBD1|NA
TGTGCCAGCAGCGTCCTCCCGGGACAGGGGGCATATTTT
CASSVLPGQGAYF
>TRBJ2-7|TRBV18|NA|NA
TGTGCCAGCTCACCGGACACGAGCTCCTACGAGCAGTACTTC
CASSPDTSSYEQYF
>TRBJ1-1|TRBV5-1|TRBD1|NA
TGCGCCAGCAGTTCGACAGGGGGCGAAGTCGGGAACACTGAAGCTTTCTTT
CASSSTGGEVGNTEAFF
>TRBJ1-1|TRBV4-2|NA|few
TGTGCCAGCAGCCCCAATGCGAGGCTGAGCACTGAAGCTTTCTTT
CASSPNARLSTEAFF
>TRBJ2-7|TRBV7-2|NA|NA
TGTGCCAGCAATCGATTGGGAGGCTACGAGCAGTACTTC
CASNRLGGYEQYF
>TRBJ2-7|TRBV18|TRBD1|NA
TGTGCCAGCTCACGGGACAGGGGTTGGGGCGGCTACGAGCAGTACTTC
CASSRDRGWGGYEQYF
>TRBJ1-4|TRBV5-1|NA|NA
TGCGCCAGCAGCTTGGGGGCGGGTGAAAAACTGTTTTTT
CASSLGAGEKLFF
>TRBJ2-7|TRBV7-2|NA|NA
TGTGCCAGCAGCTTAGGGCAGGGATCTTCCTACGAGCAGTACTTC
CASSLGQGSSYEQYF